These 7 T cell receptor beta chains were sequenced from one sample in a study of T-cell reconstitution after alpha-beta-depleted transplantation in children. For TCRbeta, the library was prepared with unique molecular identifiers. TCRdb fed the PCR reads into MiXCR, producing one record per CDR3 protein. Of some 80,000 distinct CDR3 sequences listed, about a sixth are singletons. Here the sequenced sample was PBMCs, mostly from graft donor cells, taken 360 days after TCRalphabeta/CD19-depleted stem cell transplant. These receptors all stem from a male patient aged 2 to 9 who had a stem cell transplant for acute lymphoblastic leukemia, so the T cells may come from the graft donor.

This clonotype was found a few times. The J gene is TRBJ2-2, the V gene TRBV11-3, with D possibly being TRBD2 (5 bases). The CDR3 totals 14 residues. Germline V CDR1 and CDR2: SGHNT, YENEEA. V lost 5 bases to trimming and J lost 4 bases, with 11 bases between them. The CDR3 reads CASSRGVPTGELFF. In DNA form, the CDR3 reads TGTGCCAGCAGCCGGGGAGTCCCCACCGGGGAGCTGTTTTTT.

The chain uses TRBV5-1 and TRBJ2-7, with 10 bases fitting TRBD1. The CDR3 spans 15 residues. The germline V gene encodes CDR1 SGHRS and CDR2 YFSETQ. Unmatched junction bases numbered 10, after V lost 5 bases and J lost 5 bases. The CDR3: CASRLRTGGTHEQYF. CDR3 nucleotide sequence: TGCGCCAGCAGACTTCGGACAGGGGGGACCCACGAGCAGTACTTC.

This chain connects TRBV4-2 to TRBJ2-7; D unresolved. Germline CDR1 and CDR2: LGHNA and YNFKEQ. The CDR3 contains 15 residues. Trimming removed 1 base from V and 3 bases from J, with 13 bases in between. CDR3 protein: CASSQVLGFLYEQYF. The CDR3 DNA reads as TGTGCCAGCAGCCAAGTTTTAGGGTTTCTCTACGAGCAGTACTTC.

The J gene is TRBJ2-7, the V gene TRBV7-6, with D uncertain. The germline V gene encodes CDR1 SGHVS and CDR2 FNYEAQ. This CDR3 comprises 15 residues. V was pared by 2 bases and J by 2 bases, with 13 bases between. As DNA, the CDR3 is TGTGCCAGCAGCTTAACCGCGCGACTCCCCTACGAGCAGTACTTC. This translates into CASSLTARLPYEQYF.

This sequence joins TRBV4-1 and TRBJ2-3; the match to TRBD1 covers 8 bases. Germline lookup yields CDR1 MGHRA and CDR2 YSYEKL. The J segment lost 1 base and the V segment lost 0 bases, leaving 12 bases of the junction unmatched. CDR3 length: 19 amino acids. Here the CDR3 reads CASSQDPRGLRGRTDTQYF. The CDR3 DNA reads as TGCGCCAGCAGCCAAGATCCCAGGGGGCTTAGGGGACGCACAGATACGCAGTATTTT.

As for this clonotype: At one boundary the junction diverges from the germline segment, which might be a read error. The rearrangement joins TRBV11-2 to TRBJ2-7; perhaps D is TRBD1 or TRBD2 (5 bases each). Per the germline V gene, CDR1 is SGHAT and CDR2 is FQNNGV. This CDR3 has 11 residues. The CDR3 is CASSFLGELQF. The CDR3 DNA reads TGTGCCAGCAGCTTTTTAGGGGAGCTACAATTC.

The chain links TRBV5-1 to TRBJ2-7, with 14 bases that match TRBD2. The CDR3 contains 15 residues. The germline V gene encodes CDR1 SGHRS and CDR2 YFSETQ. V shed 0 bases and J 6 bases; nucleotides not matched to a gene: 2. The CDR3 loop reads CASSLAGLAGVEQYF. Here the CDR3 DNA reads TGCGCCAGCAGCTTGGCGGGACTAGCGGGAGTCGAGCAGTACTTC.